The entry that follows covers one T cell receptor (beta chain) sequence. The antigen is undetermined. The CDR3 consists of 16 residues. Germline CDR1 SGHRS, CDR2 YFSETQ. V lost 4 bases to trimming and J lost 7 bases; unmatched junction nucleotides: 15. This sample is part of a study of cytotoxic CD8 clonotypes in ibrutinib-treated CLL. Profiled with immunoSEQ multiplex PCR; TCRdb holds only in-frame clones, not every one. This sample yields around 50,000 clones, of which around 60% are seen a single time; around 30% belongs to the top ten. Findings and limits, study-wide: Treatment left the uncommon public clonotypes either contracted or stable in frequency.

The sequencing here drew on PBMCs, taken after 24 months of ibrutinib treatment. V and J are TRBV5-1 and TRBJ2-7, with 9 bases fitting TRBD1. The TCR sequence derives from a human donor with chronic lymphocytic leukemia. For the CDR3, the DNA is TGCGCCAGCAGCGGGGGGGCCGGGACAGGGAGCGGTGAGCAGTACTTC. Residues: CASSGGAGTGSGEQYF.